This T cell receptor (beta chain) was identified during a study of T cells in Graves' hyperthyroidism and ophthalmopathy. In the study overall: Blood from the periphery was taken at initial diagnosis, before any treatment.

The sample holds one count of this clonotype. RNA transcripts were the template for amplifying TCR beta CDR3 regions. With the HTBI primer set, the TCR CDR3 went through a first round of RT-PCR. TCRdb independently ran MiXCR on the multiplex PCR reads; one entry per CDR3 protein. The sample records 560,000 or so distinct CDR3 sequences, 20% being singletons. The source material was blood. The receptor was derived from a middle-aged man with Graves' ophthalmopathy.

Written as DNA, the CDR3 is TGTGCCATCAGCTTCAGGGGGCCTGGCTACACCTTC. It yields the protein CAISFRGPGYTF. The chain is built from TRBV10-3 and TRBJ1-2; 8 bases are shared with TRBD1. Germline trimming cut 6 bases from V and 7 bases from J; bases unmatched to any gene: 4. CDR3 length: 12 residues. The germline V gene has CDR1 ENHRY and CDR2 SYGVKD.